One sample yielded the 26 T cell receptor beta chains listed below, sequenced in a study of blood T cell repertoires in COVID-19. The table came from immunoSEQ multiplex PCR; TCRdb's copy has only in-frame clones and leaves some out. The sample holds around 23,000 clones, about 88% seen once. The sample consisted of peripheral blood. These receptors came from a human donor with acute or convalescent COVID-19. The donor label of this sample is uncertain.

The rearrangement joins TRBV5-1 to TRBJ2-7, with 7 positions matching TRBD2. CDR1 SGHRS and CDR2 YFSETQ come from the germline V gene. The CDR3 sequence is 17 residues long. J gave up 2 bases and V 6 bases, and 17 bases lay outside the gene matches. The CDR3 here is CASTQGAGGRATYEQYF. The DNA for the CDR3 is TGCGCCAGCACCCAGGGAGCCGGCGGGAGAGCTACCTACGAGCAGTACTTC.

The chain combines TRBV14 with TRBJ1-2; 7 bases map to TRBD1. Germline V gene lookup returns CDR1 SGHDN and CDR2 FVKESK. Unmatched junction bases numbered 8, after V lost 3 bases and J lost 7 bases. The CDR3 contains 14 residues. CDR3 residues: CASSQERGRGGYTF. CDR3 DNA: TGTGCCAGCAGCCAGGAAAGGGGGCGCGGTGGCTACACCTTC.

The chain couples TRBV25-1 to TRBJ2-7, with TRBD1 identical over 10 bases. The CDR3 has 13 amino acids. The V gene end was trimmed by 10 bases and the J gene end by 3 bases; junction bases not matched to a gene: 6. Per the germline V gene, CDR1 is MGHDK and CDR2 is SYGVNS. The CDR3 reads CATSTGGYYEQYF. Here the CDR3 DNA reads TGTGCCACTTCGACAGGGGGCTACTACGAGCAGTACTTC.

Only one count was recorded for this clone. The chain joins TRBV2 to TRBJ2-3; D is perhaps TRBD2 (6 bases). The CDR3 has 16 residues. CDR1 and CDR2 from the germline V gene are SNHLY and FYNNEI. Trimming cost V 2 bases and J 13 bases, with 25 bases left between them. CDR3 loop: CASSESALALPRLEYF. The CDR3 nucleotides are TGTGCCAGCAGTGAATCGGCCCTAGCGCTCCCGCGGTTGGAGTATTTT. Variable domain in full (rest from reference TRBV2 and TRBJ2-3): EPEVTQTPSHQVTQMGQEVILRCVPISNHLYFYWYRQILGQKVEFLVSFYNNEISEKSEIFDDQFSVERPDGSNFTLKIRSTKLEDSAMYFCASSESALALPRLEYFGPGTRLTVL.

The chain couples TRBV12-3 or TRBV12-4 to TRBJ2-3; D is uncertain. Trimming stripped 3 bases from V and 7 bases from J, with 8 bases between. CDR3 length: 12 amino acids. The CDR3 region is CASSLGPNTQYF. CDR3 DNA sequence: TGTGCCAGCAGTTTGGGCCCGAATACGCAGTATTTT.

The sample holds one count of this clone. The chain has TRBV18 and TRBJ2-2; D is unresolved. In germline, CDR1 is KGHSH, CDR2 LQKENI. V lost 2 bases to trimming and J lost 2 bases, with 9 bases between them. There are 15 residues in the CDR3. This CDR3 reads CASSPKSTNTGELFF. The CDR3, as DNA: TGTGCCAGCTCACCAAAGAGCACCAACACCGGGGAGCTGTTTTTT.

The chain combines TRBV11-2 with TRBJ1-1; D call uncertain. The V gene's germline CDR1 is SGHAT and CDR2 FQNNGV. The CDR3 runs 13 residues. V was trimmed by 3 bases and J by 2 bases, leaving 7 bases between them. CDR3: CASSFGANTEAFF. The DNA of the CDR3 is TGTGCCAGCAGCTTCGGAGCCAACACTGAAGCTTTCTTT. The full variable domain, with the rest looked up from reference TRBV11-2 and TRBJ1-1, is EAGVAQSPRYKIIEKRQSVAFWCNPISGHATLYWYQQILGQGPKLLIQFQNNGVVDDSQLPKDRFSAERLKGVDSTLKIQPAKLEDSAVYLCASSFGANTEAFFGQGTRLTVV.

This chain uses TRBV5-8 with TRBJ2-2, with D perhaps TRBD2 (5 bases). V was clipped by 4 bases and J by 4 bases, with 14 bases between them. Germline lookup yields CDR1 SGHTS and CDR2 YDEGEE. The CDR3 is 15 residues long. CDR3 region: CASSGGLRVTGELFF. In DNA, the CDR3 is TGTGCCAGCAGCGGCGGACTGCGAGTCACCGGGGAGCTGTTTTTT.

The gene calls are TRBV29-1 and TRBJ2-2, with D possibly TRBD2 on 6 matching bases. The V and J ends lost 4 bases and 4 bases respectively, with 19 bases between them. Germline V gene sequence: CDR1 SQVTM, CDR2 ANQGSEA. This CDR3 contains 16 residues. The DNA for the CDR3 is TGCAGCGTTGGTGCCGACGCCGGGAGTGGCACCGGGGAGCTGTTTTTT. Its protein is CSVGADAGSGTGELFF.

V gene TRBV3-1 (or the pseudogene TRBV3-2) combines with J gene TRBJ1-1; 7 nucleotides align to TRBD1. Per the germline V gene, CDR1 is LGHDT and CDR2 is YNNKEL (reference sequence). This CDR3 has 14 amino acids. V shed 4 bases, J shed 5 bases, and the junction held 7 bases outside the gene matches. The CDR3 DNA reads as TGTGCCAGCAGCCTCGACAGGGTAGGGACTGAAGCTTTCTTT. This encodes CASSLDRVGTEAFF.

The chain uses TRBV6-5 and TRBJ2-5, with 7 bases lining up with TRBD2. This CDR3 spans 12 amino acids. CDR1 is MNHEY, CDR2 SVGAGI, per germline. Trimming took 7 bases from V and 4 from J; bases not matched to a gene: 3. The CDR3 loop is CASKRGRETQYF. CDR3 DNA sequence: TGTGCCAGCAAGCGGGGCCGAGAGACCCAGTACTTC.

The chain joins TRBV5-4 to TRBJ1-2; TRBD1 is a possible D gene (6 bases). Germline V gene lookup returns CDR1 SGHNT and CDR2 YYREEE (reference sequence). V lost 3 bases and J lost 8, with 14 bases in between. The CDR3 sequence is 13 residues long. Written as DNA, the CDR3 is TGTGCCAGCAGCTGGCGGGGGGCGCAGGGCTACACCTTC. Translating it yields CASSWRGAQGYTF.

The rearrangement joins TRBV11-2 to TRBJ1-1; no firm D call. The CDR3 is 13 residues long. V lost 3 bases to trimming and J lost 3 bases, with 8 bases between them. The germline V gene has CDR1 SGHAT and CDR2 FQNNGV. The CDR3 DNA follows: TGTGCCAGCAGCTTTTACGGAGACACTGAAGCTTTCTTT. Translating it yields CASSFYGDTEAFF.

J is TRBJ1-5 and V is TRBV12-2; the table assigns TRBD1, which was not confirmed against the DNA. TRBV12-2 is a known pseudogene. There are 18 residues in the CDR3. The CDR3 DNA follows: TGTGCAAGTCGCCCGAACCTAACAGGGGGCTGGGGCAATCAGCCCCAGCATTTT. Translation: CASRPNLTGGWGNQPQHF.

The chain is built from TRBV13 and TRBJ2-1, with D perhaps TRBD2 (6 bases). V was trimmed by 4 bases and J by 2 bases, leaving 15 bases between them. The germline gives CDR1 PRHDT, CDR2 FYEKMQ (reference sequence). The CDR3 covers 16 residues. The CDR3, as DNA: TGTGCCAGCAGCTCCCCCTTGGCGGGGACCTACAATGAGCAGTTCTTC. This sequence encodes CASSSPLAGTYNEQFF.

The chain employs TRBV6-5 and TRBJ1-4, with D perhaps matching TRBD1 (5 bases). The CDR3 totals 16 residues. CDR1 MNHEY and CDR2 SVGAGI come from the germline V gene. Trimming took off 4 bases at V and 7 bases at J, with 19 bases between the two ends. The CDR3 nucleotides are TGTGCCAGCAGTTCCGGCGACCACCCCACAGGTGAAAAACTGTTTTTT. Its translation: CASSSGDHPTGEKLFF.

V is TRBV18 and J is TRBJ1-1; TRBD1 agrees at 9 bases. V shed 3 bases and J 4 bases; nucleotides not matched to a gene: 6. Germline lookup yields CDR1 KGHSH and CDR2 LQKENI. The CDR3 loop spans 15 amino acids. CDR3 sequence (DNA): TGTGCCAGCTCACCTACAGGGGGCTTCGGCACTGAAGCTTTCTTT. Translation gives CASSPTGGFGTEAFF.

This chain joins TRBV25-1 and TRBJ1-2, with D maybe TRBD1 (5 bases). This CDR3 is built from 14 residues. The V and J ends lost 3 bases and 2 bases respectively, with 10 bases between them. CDR1 and CDR2 from the germline V gene are MGHDK and SYGVNS. The CDR3 DNA is TGTGCCAGCAGTGATTGGGGCGGAAACTATGGCTACACCTTC. It yields the protein CASSDWGGNYGYTF.

This sequence joins TRBV7-8 and TRBJ2-1, with 9 nucleotides matching TRBD2. The length of the CDR3 is 14 residues. With 5 bases clipped from V and 9 bases from J, the junction kept 8 bases outside the gene matches. Germline V gene sequence: CDR1 SGHVS, CDR2 FQNEAQ. For the CDR3, the DNA is TGTGCCAGCAGCATTAGCGGGAGTCAGAGTGAGCAGTTCTTC. This sequence encodes CASSISGSQSEQFF.

Only one count was recorded for this clone. V and J are TRBV6-2 or TRBV6-3 and TRBJ2-5, with 10 positions matching TRBD1. With 5 bases clipped from V and 0 bases from J, the junction kept 9 bases outside the gene matches. This CDR3 spans 17 amino acids. From germline, CDR1 is MNHEY and CDR2 SVGEGT. The CDR3 DNA reads as TGTGCCAGCAGTCACCGGGACAGGGGTCCGTACCAAGAGACCCAGTACTTC. Protein product: CASSHRDRGPYQETQYF.

The genes are TRBV11-1 and TRBJ1-1, with TRBD1 as a possible D gene (5 bases). Germline V gene data show CDR1 as SGHAT and CDR2 as FQDESV (reference sequence). The CDR3 runs to 14 residues. V dropped 5 bases and J dropped 1 base, with 11 bases sitting between them. The CDR3 DNA sequence: TGTGCCAGCAGCCTCAGGGCGGCGAACACTGAAGCTTTCTTT. This encodes CASSLRAANTEAFF.

V usage is TRBV6-5 and J usage is TRBJ2-7, with 7 nucleotides matching TRBD1. CDR1 is MNHEY and CDR2 is SVGAGI in the germline V gene. The CDR3 extends over 14 amino acids. V lost 5 bases, J lost 4 bases, and 8 bases stayed unmatched. The CDR3 sequence: CASSPATGYYEQYF. CDR3 in DNA: TGTGCCAGCAGTCCTGCGACAGGGTATTACGAGCAGTACTTC.

CDR3 bases: TGTGCCAGCAGCTTGGCCGGCGGGCGGGGGGGTGGTGAGCAGTTCTTC. It is translated as CASSLAGGRGGGEQFF. The V call is TRBV5-4, the J call TRBJ2-1; 9 bases match TRBD2. Trimming cost V 0 bases and J 9 bases; bases outside gene matches: 10. Germline V CDR1 and CDR2: SGHNT, YYREEE (reference sequence). The CDR3 length is 16 residues. Drawing the rest from reference TRBV5-4 and TRBJ2-1, the complete variable domain is ETGVTQSPTHLIKTRGQQVTLRCSSQSGHNTVSWYQQALGQGPQFIFQYYREEENGRGNFPPRFSGLQFPNYSSELNVNALELDDSALYLCASSLAGGRGGGEQFFGPGTRLTVL.

The V call is TRBV2, the J call TRBJ1-1; TRBD1 matches 7 bases. The ends lost 5 bases at V and 5 bases at J; junction bases unmatched: 2. Germline CDR1 SNHLY, CDR2 FYNNEI. This CDR3 has 12 amino acids. This CDR3 reads CASSQTGTEAFF. CDR3 nucleotide sequence: TGTGCCAGCAGTCAGACAGGGACTGAAGCTTTCTTT.

The chain has TRBV5-4 and TRBJ2-1; a possible D gene is TRBD2 (5 bases). Trimming cost V 1 base and J 8 bases, with 16 bases left between them. CDR3 length equals 15 residues. Per the germline V gene, CDR1 is SGHNT and CDR2 is YYREEE (reference sequence). The CDR3 protein is CASSLSTRSGHEQFF. CDR3 sequence (DNA): TGTGCCAGCAGCTTGAGTACTAGGAGCGGCCATGAGCAGTTCTTC.

The count of this clone is one. The chain joins TRBV29-1 to TRBJ1-2, with D unclear. The germline V and J ends were trimmed by 0 bases and 8 bases, with 10 bases remaining between them. Per germline, CDR1 SQVTM and CDR2 ANQGSEA. The CDR3 contains 12 residues. In DNA, the CDR3 is TGCAGCGTTGAAGATCGGAGGTACGGCTACACCTTC. Residues: CSVEDRRYGYTF.